This TCR beta chain was recovered during a study of cytomegalovirus exposure and HLA in healthy donors. In the study overall: Earlier, 150 million to 200 million T cells were analyzed, and some 120 million unique TCR beta sequences were found among them. Overall study results and limits: In a later analysis, TCR association rates varied by HLA locus: DRB1 most, HLA-C fewest. As a later analysis showed, a missense DCLRE1C variant was linked to trimming of TCR beta V- and J-genes. The authors enumerated roughly 160 TCR beta chains as linked to cytomegalovirus.

The CDR3 is 15 residues long. Germline loops: CDR1 MNHEY, CDR2 SVGAGI. The trim removed 6 bases at V and 2 bases at J, leaving 10 bases unmatched. With respect to this clone: As yet, its antigen is unknown.

Amplification used 60 Vbeta primers and 13 Jbeta primers. Sequenced by immunoSEQ multiplex PCR; TCRdb stores in-frame clones only, minus some. This sample yields approximately 110,000 clones, of which 77% are seen a single time; roughly 3.7% belongs to the top ten. The chain couples TRBV6-5 to TRBJ2-7; 7 nucleotides agree with TRBD2. This clonotype was obtained from a human donor in good health. Sequences were obtained from PBMCs. CDR3: CASSYRDYQTYEQYF. As DNA, the CDR3 is TGTGCCAGCAGCTACCGGGACTACCAAACCTACGAGCAGTACTTC.